The sequence of this T cell receptor (beta chain) was determined in a study of shared clonotypes between healthy human individuals. Libraries were prepared by immunoSEQ multiplex PCR; TCRdb keeps only in-frame clonotypes and omits some of them. Of some 2,500,000 clones in the sample, 80% to 95% were seen once. Germline V gene lookup returns CDR1 SGDLS and CDR2 YYNGEE. V lost 4 bases to trimming and J lost 8 bases; unmatched junction nucleotides: 6. This CDR3 comprises 13 residues. Worth noting for this clone: Its antigen is not identified.

Study-level results: Non-shared clonotypes had lower generation probabilities than those shared by all four donors. Estimated richness was generally greater in naive than memory subsets. Rarefaction indicated that sorted-subset sequencing remained incomplete although depth was large. Among donors, the sharing of clonotypes was expected to be influenced by sequencing depth.

The TCR comes from a man between 18 and 35 years old in good health. Some clones in this sample may be carry-over from other donors' samples. The source material was naive CD4+ T cells from PBMCs. Subset specified: CD45RA+ positively selected. The gene calls are TRBV9 and TRBJ2-1, with 7 bases aligning to TRBD2. CDR3 DNA: TGTGCCAGCAGCACCCGACTAGCCCATGAGCAGTTCTTC. It encodes CASSTRLAHEQFF.